There are a few counts of the clone carrying this T cell receptor (beta chain). Its antigen is still unknown. The data were produced by immunoSEQ multiplex PCR, yet TCRdb's version contains in-frame clones alone and is incomplete. The data hold some 150,000 clones, with approximately 77% observed a single time. This sample was included in a study of cytotoxic CD8 clonotypes in ibrutinib-treated CLL. In germline, CDR1 is ENHRY, CDR2 SYGVKD. V dropped 7 bases and J dropped 2 bases, with 15 bases sitting between them. The CDR3 has 14 amino acids. Study-level points and caveats: Samples were collected at differing times from sustained-remission and progressing patients. Clonality went up at ibrutinib response and then declined back toward baseline at progression.

The TCR was taken from a human donor with chronic lymphocytic leukemia. The chain has TRBV10-3 and TRBJ2-7; a possible D gene is TRBD2 (6 bases). Sample: PBMCs, taken after 12 months of ibrutinib treatment. Written as DNA, the CDR3 is TGTGCCATCACCGACGGGGGAAAGGCCTACGAGCAGTACTTC. Amino acid sequence: CAITDGGKAYEQYF.